The next 21 T cell receptor beta chains were all read from a single sample in a study of blood T cell repertoires in COVID-19 (dated by TCRdb to 2018 to 2020). Libraries were built with the immunoSEQ multiplex PCR assay. This is the immuneACCESS table as TCRdb keeps it, with only in-frame sequences that have V and J called. A part of the clones is gone; compared with another copy, unresolved V genes explain less than half, and the rest is unexplained. Recorded for this sample are some 250,000 clones; over 75% of them occurred a single time. Approximately 0.8% of the sample is in the top ten clones. Sequencing input: peripheral blood. The receptor set was obtained from a woman younger than 45 with acute or convalescent COVID-19.

The chain carries TRBV7-9 and TRBJ2-7, with 9 bases lining up with TRBD1. Losses at the gene ends were 5 bases for V and 3 bases for J; bases not matched to a gene: 8. This CDR3 contains 15 residues. Germline V gene lookup returns CDR1 SEHNR and CDR2 FQNEAQ (reference sequence). The CDR3 loop reads CASSTGTGFLYEQYF. In nucleotides, the CDR3 is TGTGCCAGCAGCACGGGGACAGGGTTTCTCTACGAGCAGTACTTC. The variable domain in full, completed from reference TRBV7-9 and TRBJ2-7, reads DTGVSQNPRHKITKRGQNVTFRCDPISEHNRLYWYRQTLGQGPEFLTYFQNEAQLEKSRLLSDRFSAERPKGSFSTLEIQRTEQGDSAMYLCASSTGTGFLYEQYFGPGTRLTVT.

This clone occurred once. The V and J genes are TRBV11-2 and TRBJ1-1, with no clear D. Trimming took off 5 bases at V and 0 bases at J, with 7 bases between the two ends. The CDR3 spans 13 residues. Germline V gives CDR1 SGHAT, CDR2 FQNNGV. The CDR3: CASSPKMNTEAFF. Here the CDR3 DNA reads TGTGCCAGCAGCCCTAAGATGAACACTGAAGCTTTCTTT.

The chain couples TRBV12-3 or TRBV12-4 to TRBJ1-1; D not resolved. The CDR3 has 13 amino acids. V shed 2 bases and J shed 2 bases, with 6 bases lying between them. The CDR3 bases are TGTGCCAGCAGTTTATGGGCAAACACTGAAGCTTTCTTT. Translation gives CASSLWANTEAFF.

The rearrangement links TRBV11-3 to TRBJ2-7, with D perhaps matching TRBD2 (5 bases). This CDR3 has 17 amino acids. Looked up from germline, CDR1 is SGHNT and CDR2 is YENEEA. Trimming removed 1 base at V and 0 bases at J, with 16 bases between. This CDR3 reads CASSLGAREILSYEQYF. Written as DNA, the CDR3 is TGTGCCAGCAGCTTAGGCGCTAGGGAGATTCTCTCCTACGAGCAGTACTTC. Together with reference TRBV11-3 and TRBJ2-7, the CDR3 gives the full variable domain: EAGVVQSPRYKIIEKKQPVAFWCNPISGHNTLYWYLQNLGQGPELLIRYENEEAVDDSQLPKDRFSAERLKGVDSTLKIQPAELGDSAVYLCASSLGAREILSYEQYFGPGTRLTVT.

The chain combines TRBV27 with TRBJ1-5, with a tentative D call TRBD1 (6 bases). Germline V lookup: CDR1 MNHEY, CDR2 SMNVEV (reference sequence). The CDR3 is 18 residues long. V lost 5 bases, J lost 6 bases, and 26 bases lay in between. The CDR3 region is CASSPRTQQGEGTQPQHF. The CDR3 DNA is TGTGCCAGCAGTCCACGGACTCAACAGGGAGAAGGCACTCAGCCCCAGCATTTT.

The rearrangement uses TRBV4-3 and TRBJ2-3; 8 bases line up with TRBD1. CDR1 and CDR2 from the germline V gene are LGHNA and YSLEER. V gave up 5 bases and J gave up 4 bases; unmatched junction bases: 5. This CDR3 spans 14 amino acids. The chain's CDR3 is CASSYGTGADTQYF. In DNA, the CDR3 is TGCGCCAGCAGCTACGGGACAGGTGCAGATACGCAGTATTTT.

The rearrangement links TRBV27 to TRBJ2-1; D remains unclear. Trimming left V 0 bases short and J 5 bases short, with 5 bases between. Germline CDR1 reads MNHEY; CDR2 reads SMNVEV (reference sequence). CDR3 length: 13 residues. CDR3 loop: CASSLSVDNEQFF. The CDR3 DNA follows: TGTGCCAGCAGTTTATCGGTAGACAATGAGCAGTTCTTC.

The chain uses TRBV6-5 and TRBJ2-7; 7 positions match TRBD2. CDR3 length: 15 amino acids. Germline V CDR1 and CDR2: MNHEY, SVGAGI. The V and J ends lost 7 bases and 3 bases, in that order; junction bases with no gene match: 12. The CDR3 spells CASIPRGGSGYEQYF. The CDR3, as DNA: TGTGCCAGCATCCCAAGGGGCGGGAGTGGCTACGAGCAGTACTTC.

This rearrangement joins TRBV19 to TRBJ1-1; D gene uncertain. Trimming took 5 bases from V and 0 from J, leaving 7 bases between them. Germline V CDR1 and CDR2: LNHDA, SQIVND (reference sequence). This CDR3 is 13 amino acids long. DNA of the CDR3: TGTGCCAGTAGTCCTATCATGAACACTGAAGCTTTCTTT. This codes for CASSPIMNTEAFF. The complete variable domain, with remaining parts taken from reference TRBV19 and TRBJ1-1, reads DGGITQSPKYLFRKEGQNVTLSCEQNLNHDAMYWYRQDPGQGLRLIYYSQIVNDFQKGDIAEGYSVSREKKESFPLTVTSAQKNPTAFYLCASSPIMNTEAFFGQGTRLTVV.

The chain is built from TRBV5-1 and TRBJ1-1; D gene uncertain. Between the trimmed V and J ends, which lost 1 base and 5 bases, there was a span of 12 bases. CDR1 and CDR2 from the germline V gene are SGHRS and YFSETQ. There are 14 residues in the CDR3. The CDR3 DNA follows: TGCGCCAGCAGCTTGCTGGACTGGGGAACTGAAGCTTTCTTT. Amino acids: CASSLLDWGTEAFF.

In this sample, this clone turned up a few times. The chain links TRBV30 to TRBJ1-6, with D unresolved. Germline V gene sequence: CDR1 GTSNPN, CDR2 SVGIG (reference sequence). The CDR3 is 15 amino acids. Trimming removed 0 bases at V and 7 bases at J, with 13 bases between. CDR3 region: CAWSVRGSNNSPLHF. CDR3 DNA sequence: TGTGCCTGGAGTGTACGCGGCAGTAACAATTCACCCCTCCACTTT.

The genes are TRBV19 and TRBJ2-7; 8 bases match TRBD1. This CDR3 has 18 amino acids. Germline V lookup: CDR1 LNHDA, CDR2 SQIVND (reference sequence). V dropped 4 bases and J dropped 2; count of bases not matched to a gene: 16. This CDR3 reads CASSTARSRDRSPYEQYF. The DNA for the CDR3 is TGTGCCAGTAGTACCGCACGTTCCCGGGACAGGAGTCCCTACGAGCAGTACTTC.

This sequence joins TRBV5-1 and TRBJ1-1, with TRBD1 matching 8 bases. CDR3 size: 18 residues. Germline CDR1 SGHRS, CDR2 YFSETQ. V lost 4 bases to trimming and J lost 2 bases; unmatched junction nucleotides: 16. This CDR3 is CASSRVPRGPRINTEAFF. The CDR3 DNA sequence: TGCGCCAGCAGCCGGGTGCCCAGGGGGCCGCGAATAAACACTGAAGCTTTCTTT.

CDR3 residues: CASSQKGQYTEAFF. CDR3 sequence (DNA): TGTGCCAGCAGCCAAAAGGGACAGTACACTGAAGCTTTCTTT. V gene TRBV7-2 combines with J gene TRBJ1-1, with TRBD1 matching 7 bases. The CDR3 is 14 amino acids. J gave up 3 bases and V 5 bases, and 6 bases lay outside the gene matches. Germline V gene data show CDR1 as SGHTA and CDR2 as FQGNSA.

This clone was counted a single time. J is TRBJ1-1 and V is TRBV9, with TRBD1 identical over 11 bases. Germline trimming cut 3 bases from V and 11 bases from J; bases unmatched to any gene: 9. The germline V gene has CDR1 SGDLS and CDR2 YYNGEE. This CDR3 comprises 14 residues. This chain's CDR3 is CASSAGQGAFVAFF. The CDR3, as DNA: TGTGCCAGCAGCGCCGGACAGGGGGCTTTTGTGGCTTTCTTT.

CDR3 DNA: TGTGCCAGCAGCCAAGTTGGGGGGGCAGGTGGAAACACCATATATTTT. It is translated as CASSQVGGAGGNTIYF. This chain joins TRBV3-1 (or the pseudogene TRBV3-2) and TRBJ1-3, with D tentatively TRBD1 (6 bases). Trimming shortened V by 1 base and J by 3 bases, and 13 bases separated the two germline ends. The germline V gene has CDR1 LGHDT and CDR2 YNNKEL (reference sequence). This CDR3 has 16 amino acids.

The chain links TRBV7-9 to TRBJ2-7; D perhaps matches TRBD2 (6 bases). Germline assignment: CDR1 SEHNR and CDR2 FQNEAQ (reference sequence). V lost 4 bases and J lost 6, with 19 bases in between. This CDR3 has 15 amino acids. The CDR3 DNA reads as TGTGCCAGCAGCTCTACTTTGCGGGAACGTTCCGAGCAGTACTTC. Residues: CASSSTLRERSEQYF.

Only one count was recorded for this clone. The rearrangement joins TRBV4-1 to TRBJ1-6, with 9 bases that match TRBD1. The germline gives CDR1 MGHRA, CDR2 YSYEKL. The CDR3 length is 15 residues. J gave up 6 bases and V 4 bases, and 4 bases lay outside the gene matches. CDR3 region: CASSLNRGPNSPLHF. CDR3 sequence (DNA): TGCGCCAGCAGCCTCAACAGGGGGCCTAATTCACCCCTCCACTTT.

V and J are TRBV7-2 and TRBJ1-2; D is possibly TRBD1 (5 bases). CDR1 and CDR2 from the germline V gene are SGHTA and FQGNSA. The CDR3 runs 17 residues. Trimming cost V 1 base and J 4 bases, with 19 bases left between them. This CDR3 is CASSLVQQGAVGYGYTF. The CDR3 DNA reads TGTGCCAGCAGCTTAGTTCAGCAAGGGGCGGTTGGCTATGGCTACACCTTC.

With respect to this clone: This same CDR3 is encoded by further DNA sequences in the sample. The chain is built from TRBV14 and TRBJ2-1; D remains ambiguous. The ends were cut back, 0 bases at V and 1 base at J, with 7 bases in the middle. This CDR3 has 15 residues. The germline V gene encodes CDR1 SGHDN and CDR2 FVKESK. The CDR3 loop reads CASSQDRSSYNEQFF. The CDR3 coding sequence is TGTGCCAGCAGCCAAGATCGGAGTTCCTACAATGAGCAGTTCTTC.

The rearrangement joins TRBV30 to TRBJ2-1, with 7 bases matching TRBD2. The CDR3 sequence is 11 residues long. With V trimmed by 2 bases and J by 12 bases, 4 bases remained unmatched. CDR1 is GTSNPN and CDR2 is SVGIG in the germline V gene (reference sequence). CDR3 sequence (DNA): TGTGCCTGGAGTCCTAGCGGAGGGCAGTTCTTC. Encoded protein: CAWSPSGGQFF.